The text below deals with one T cell receptor beta chain. All recovered Cohort 3 donors got two negative PCRs, got clearance, or saw symptom resolution. In the source study's methods: Estimates of nucleated cell counts were drawn from the amplification of reference gene primers. This table comes from immunoSEQ multiplex PCR, and its TCRdb copy is limited to in-frame clones, with some not included. The V and J calls and clone size are taken from that table; D and trimming were inferred from the DNA. The sample has approximately 220,000 clones, roughly 90% seen once. These data come from a study of blood T cell repertoires in COVID-19. Study details: There were acute and convalescent COVID-19 samples, and they came from the United States, Italy and Spain. The analysed material was cDNA or gDNA that came from T cells, B-cell-depleted T cells, or PBMCs.

Specimen: PBMCs or T cells enriched from blood (not recorded which). The clonotype comes from a woman aged 25 to 45 who had recovered from COVID-19.

The CDR3 DNA follows: TGTGCCAGCAGACGGAGCTCCGCACAAAACACAGATACGCAGTATTTT. This translates into CASRRSSAQNTDTQYF. The V call is TRBV7-2, the J call TRBJ2-3; no definite D call. This CDR3 contains 16 residues. CDR1 SGHTA and CDR2 FQGNSA come from the germline V gene. Trimming removed 6 bases at V and 2 bases at J, with 18 bases between.